The clone carrying this T cell receptor beta chain was recorded at least ten times. The target antigen is unknown. cDNA was made by 5'RACE with 10-nucleotide random UMIs. The output of every sequencing run exceeded 170 million TCR-beta sequences, derived from 15-18 subjects. TCRdb itself ran the 5' RACE reads through MiXCR, one entry per CDR3 protein. The sample has roughly 31,000 distinct CDR3 sequences; approximately 4.3% are singletons. These data belong to a study of neurological immune-mediated disorders. General study points: HTLV-1-associated myelopathy had the most TCR clonal expansion, and multiple sclerosis had the least, less than healthy controls.

The CDR3 contains 13 residues. V shed 7 bases, J shed 5 bases, and the junction held 4 bases outside the gene matches. CDR1 and CDR2 from the germline V gene are MNHNS and SASEGT. The chain recombines TRBV6-1 with TRBJ2-1; 8 positions agree with TRBD1. The clonotype originates from a man aged 18 to 30 in good health. The specimen sequenced was PBMCs. The CDR3 loop is CASTKDRDNEQFF. CDR3 DNA: TGTGCCAGCACCAAGGACAGGGACAATGAGCAGTTCTTC.